This T cell receptor (beta chain) was sequenced in a study of blood T cell repertoires in COVID-19. Study summary: Samples came from the United States, Italy and Spain, spanning acute and convalescent COVID-19.

The ends were cut back, 6 bases at V and 1 base at J, with 9 bases in the middle. This CDR3 is 13 amino acids long. The germline V gene encodes CDR1 MNHEY and CDR2 SMNVEV (reference sequence). As handled by the study authors: Estimation of nucleated cell counts was performed using reference gene primer amplification. Using immunoSEQ multiplex PCR, the repertoire was profiled, and TCRdb retains in-frame clones only, with some absent. V and J calls and clone size are copied from that table; D and trimming were computed from the DNA. The sample lists around 110,000 clones, less than 85% occurring once. The V call is TRBV27, the J call TRBJ1-1; D unclear. Sequenced material: peripheral blood. The TCR comes from an older woman with acute or convalescent COVID-19. CDR3: CASSPGSNTEAFF. The CDR3 DNA reads TGTGCCAGCAGCCCGGGGTCGAACACTGAAGCTTTCTTT.